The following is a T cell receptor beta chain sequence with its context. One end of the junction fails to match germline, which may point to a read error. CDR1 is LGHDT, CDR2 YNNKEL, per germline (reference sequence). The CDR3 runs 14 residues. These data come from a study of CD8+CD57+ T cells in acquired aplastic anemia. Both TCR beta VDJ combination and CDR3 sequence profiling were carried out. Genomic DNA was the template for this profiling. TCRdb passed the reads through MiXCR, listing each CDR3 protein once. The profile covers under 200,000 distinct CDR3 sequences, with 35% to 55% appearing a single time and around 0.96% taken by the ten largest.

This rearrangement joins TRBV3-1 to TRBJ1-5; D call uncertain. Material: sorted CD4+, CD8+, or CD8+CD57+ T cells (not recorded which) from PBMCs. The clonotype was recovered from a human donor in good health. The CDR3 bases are TGTGCCCGCAGCCAAGATAAGGGTTCGGGGCCCCAGCATTTT. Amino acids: CARSQDKGSGPQHF.